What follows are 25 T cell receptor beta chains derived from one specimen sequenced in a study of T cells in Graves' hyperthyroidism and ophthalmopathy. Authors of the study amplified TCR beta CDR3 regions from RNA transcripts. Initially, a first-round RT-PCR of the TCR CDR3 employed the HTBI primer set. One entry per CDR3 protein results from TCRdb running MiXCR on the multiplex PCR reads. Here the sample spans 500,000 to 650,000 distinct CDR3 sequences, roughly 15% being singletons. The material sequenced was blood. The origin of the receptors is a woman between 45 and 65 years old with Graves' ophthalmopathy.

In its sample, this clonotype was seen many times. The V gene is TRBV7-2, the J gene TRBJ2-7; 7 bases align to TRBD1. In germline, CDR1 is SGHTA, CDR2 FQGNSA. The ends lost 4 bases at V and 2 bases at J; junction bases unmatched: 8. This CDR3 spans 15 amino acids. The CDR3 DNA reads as TGTGCCAGCAGCTCTCCCCGGGACAGAGCCTACGAGCAGTACTTC. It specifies CASSSPRDRAYEQYF.

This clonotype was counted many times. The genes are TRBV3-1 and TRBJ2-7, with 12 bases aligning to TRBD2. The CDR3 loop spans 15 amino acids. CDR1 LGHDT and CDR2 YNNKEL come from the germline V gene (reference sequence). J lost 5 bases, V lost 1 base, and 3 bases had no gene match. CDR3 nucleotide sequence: TGTGCCAGCAGCCAAGGGACTAGCGGGAACCACGAGCAGTACTTC. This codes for CASSQGTSGNHEQYF.

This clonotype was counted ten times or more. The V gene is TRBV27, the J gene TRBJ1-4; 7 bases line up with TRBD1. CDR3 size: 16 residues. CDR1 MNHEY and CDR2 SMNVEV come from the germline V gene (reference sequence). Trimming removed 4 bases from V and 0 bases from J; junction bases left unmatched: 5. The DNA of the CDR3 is TGTGCCAGCAGTTCCGGGACAGCAGCAACTAATGAAAAACTGTTTTTT. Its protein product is CASSSGTAATNEKLFF.

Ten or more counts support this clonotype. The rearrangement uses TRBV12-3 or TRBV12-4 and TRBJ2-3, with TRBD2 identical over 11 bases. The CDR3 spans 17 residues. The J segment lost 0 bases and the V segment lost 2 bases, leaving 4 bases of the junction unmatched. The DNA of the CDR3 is TGTGCCAGCAGTTTACGAAGGACTAGCGGGAGCACAGATACGCAGTATTTT. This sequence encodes CASSLRRTSGSTDTQYF.

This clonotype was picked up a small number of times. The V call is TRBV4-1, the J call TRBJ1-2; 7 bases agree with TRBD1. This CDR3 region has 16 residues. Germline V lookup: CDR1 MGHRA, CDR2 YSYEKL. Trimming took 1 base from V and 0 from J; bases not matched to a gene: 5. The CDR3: CASSQVSGQTNYGYTF. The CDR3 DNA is TGCGCCAGCAGCCAAGTGTCGGGACAGACTAACTATGGCTACACCTTC.

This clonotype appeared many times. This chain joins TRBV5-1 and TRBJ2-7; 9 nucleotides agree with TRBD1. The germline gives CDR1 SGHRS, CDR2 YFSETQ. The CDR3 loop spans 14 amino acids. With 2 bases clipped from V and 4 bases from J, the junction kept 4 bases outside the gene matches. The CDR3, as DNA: TGCGCCAGCAGCTTCAGGACAGGGGTGTACGAGCAGTACTTC. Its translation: CASSFRTGVYEQYF.

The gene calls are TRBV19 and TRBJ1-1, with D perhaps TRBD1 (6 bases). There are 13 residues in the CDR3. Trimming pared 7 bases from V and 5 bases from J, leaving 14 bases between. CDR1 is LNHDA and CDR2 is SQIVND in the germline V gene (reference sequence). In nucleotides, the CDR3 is TGTGCCAGTAAAGGGGCAGGGGATACTGAAGCTTTCTTT. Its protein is CASKGAGDTEAFF.

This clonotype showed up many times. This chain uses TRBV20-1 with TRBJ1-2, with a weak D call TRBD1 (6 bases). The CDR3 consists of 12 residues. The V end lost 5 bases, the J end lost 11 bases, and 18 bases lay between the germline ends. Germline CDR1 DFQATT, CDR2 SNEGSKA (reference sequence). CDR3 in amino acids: CSAAGKQGKYTF. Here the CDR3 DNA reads TGCAGTGCTGCAGGGAAACAGGGAAAGTACACCTTC.

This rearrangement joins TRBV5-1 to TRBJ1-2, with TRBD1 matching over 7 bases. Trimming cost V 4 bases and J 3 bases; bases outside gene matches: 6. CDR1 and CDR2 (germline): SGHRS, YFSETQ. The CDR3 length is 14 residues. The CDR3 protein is CASSKRQGDYGYTF. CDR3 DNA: TGCGCCAGCAGCAAGAGACAGGGCGACTATGGCTACACCTTC.

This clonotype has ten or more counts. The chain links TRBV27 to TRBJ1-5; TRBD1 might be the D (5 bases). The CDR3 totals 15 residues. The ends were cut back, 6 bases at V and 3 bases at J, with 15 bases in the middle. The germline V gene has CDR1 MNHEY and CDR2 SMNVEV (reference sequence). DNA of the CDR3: TGTGCCAGCAGCGGGGACTTGGGGTCCAATCAGCCCCAGCATTTT. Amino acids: CASSGDLGSNQPQHF.

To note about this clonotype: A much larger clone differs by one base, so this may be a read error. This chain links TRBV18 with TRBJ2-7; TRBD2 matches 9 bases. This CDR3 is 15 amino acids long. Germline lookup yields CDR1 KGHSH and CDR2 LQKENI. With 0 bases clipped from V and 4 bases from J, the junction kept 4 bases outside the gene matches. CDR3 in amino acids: CASSPPVSGSYEQYF. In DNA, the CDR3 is TGTGCCAGCTCACCACCGGTTAGCGGGAGTTACGAGCAGTACTTC.

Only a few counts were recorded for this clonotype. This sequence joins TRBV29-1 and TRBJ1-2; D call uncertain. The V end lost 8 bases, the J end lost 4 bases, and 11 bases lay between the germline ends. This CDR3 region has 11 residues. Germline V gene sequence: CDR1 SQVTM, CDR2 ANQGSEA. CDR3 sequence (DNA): TGCAGCTCACATAACATCTATGGCTACACCTTC. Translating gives CSSHNIYGYTF. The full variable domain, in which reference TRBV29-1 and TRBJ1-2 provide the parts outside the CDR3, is SAVISQKPSRDICQRGTSLTIQCQVDSQVTMMFWYRQQPGQSLTLIATANQGSEATYESGFVIDKFPISRPNLTFSTLTVSNMSPEDSSIYLCSSHNIYGYTFGSGTRLTVV.

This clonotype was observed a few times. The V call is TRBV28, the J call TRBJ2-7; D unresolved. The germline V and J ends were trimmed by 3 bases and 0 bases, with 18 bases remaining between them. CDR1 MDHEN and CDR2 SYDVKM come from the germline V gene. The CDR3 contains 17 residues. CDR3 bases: TGTGCCAGCAGTTTTTTTTTTTTTGGCGGAAGCTCCTACGAGCAGTACTTC. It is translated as CASSFFFFGGSSYEQYF.

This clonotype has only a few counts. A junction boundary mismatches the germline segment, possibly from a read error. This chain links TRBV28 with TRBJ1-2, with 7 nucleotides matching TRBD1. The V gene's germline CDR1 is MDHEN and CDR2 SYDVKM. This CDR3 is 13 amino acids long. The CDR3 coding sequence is TGTGCCTGCAGTTCAACAGGGGATAGAGGCTACACCTTC. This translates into CACSSTGDRGYTF.

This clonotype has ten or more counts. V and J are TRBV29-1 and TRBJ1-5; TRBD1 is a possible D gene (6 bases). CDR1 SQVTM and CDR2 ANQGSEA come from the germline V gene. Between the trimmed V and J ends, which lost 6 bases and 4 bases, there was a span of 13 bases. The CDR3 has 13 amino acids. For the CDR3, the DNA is TGCAGCGTGATGGACAGCCTTAATCAGCCCCAGCATTTT. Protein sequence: CSVMDSLNQPQHF.

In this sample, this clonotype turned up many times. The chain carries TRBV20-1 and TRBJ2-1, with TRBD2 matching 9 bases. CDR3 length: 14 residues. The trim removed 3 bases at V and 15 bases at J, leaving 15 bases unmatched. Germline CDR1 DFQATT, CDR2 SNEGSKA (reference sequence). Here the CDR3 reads CSARGLSSGNIPFF. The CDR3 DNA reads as TGCAGTGCTAGGGGTTTGTCTAGCGGGAATATTCCGTTCTTC.

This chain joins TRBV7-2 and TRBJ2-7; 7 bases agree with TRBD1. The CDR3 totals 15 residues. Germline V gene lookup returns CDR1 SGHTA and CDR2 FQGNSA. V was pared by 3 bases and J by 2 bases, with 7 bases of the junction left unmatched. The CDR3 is CASSLGQTITYEQYF. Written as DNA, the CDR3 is TGTGCCAGCAGCTTGGGACAGACCATAACCTACGAGCAGTACTTC. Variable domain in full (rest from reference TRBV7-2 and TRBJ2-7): GAGVSQSPSNKVTEKGKDVELRCDPISGHTALYWYRQSLGQGLEFLIYFQGNSAPDKSGLPSDRFSAERTGGSVSTLTIQRTQQEDSAVYLCASSLGQTITYEQYFGPGTRLTVT.

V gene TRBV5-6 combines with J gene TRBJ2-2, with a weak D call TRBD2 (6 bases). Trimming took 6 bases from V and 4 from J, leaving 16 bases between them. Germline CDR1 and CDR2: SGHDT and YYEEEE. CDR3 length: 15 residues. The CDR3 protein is CASTLFGGITGELFF. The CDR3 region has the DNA TGTGCCAGCACCCTGTTTGGGGGGATCACCGGGGAGCTGTTTTTT.

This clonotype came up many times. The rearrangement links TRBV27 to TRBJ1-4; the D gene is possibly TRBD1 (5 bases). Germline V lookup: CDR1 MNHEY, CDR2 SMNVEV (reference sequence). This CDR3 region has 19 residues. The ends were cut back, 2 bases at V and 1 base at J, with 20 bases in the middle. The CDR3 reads CASSLTWGKEGRTNEKLFF. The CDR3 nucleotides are TGTGCCAGCAGTTTAACATGGGGGAAGGAAGGTAGAACTAATGAAAAACTGTTTTTT. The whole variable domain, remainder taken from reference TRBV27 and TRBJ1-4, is EAQVTQNPRYLITVTGKKLTVTCSQNMNHEYMSWYRQDPGLGLRQIYYSMNVEVTDKGDVPEGYKVSRKEKRNFPLILESPSPNQTSLYFCASSLTWGKEGRTNEKLFFGSGTQLSVL.

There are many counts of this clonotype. CDR3 loop: CSARDSTSGDTGELFF. The CDR3, as DNA: TGCAGTGCTAGGGATTCGACTAGCGGAGACACCGGGGAGCTGTTTTTT. V usage is TRBV20-1 and J usage is TRBJ2-2; the match to TRBD2 covers 9 bases. Unmatched junction bases numbered 8, after V lost 3 bases and J lost 3 bases. Per germline, CDR1 DFQATT and CDR2 SNEGSKA (reference sequence). The CDR3 runs 16 residues.

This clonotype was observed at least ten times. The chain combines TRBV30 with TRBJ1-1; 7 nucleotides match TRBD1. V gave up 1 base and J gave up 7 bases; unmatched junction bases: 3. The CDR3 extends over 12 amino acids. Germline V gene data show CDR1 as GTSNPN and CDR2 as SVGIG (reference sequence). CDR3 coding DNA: TGTGCCTGGAGTGGGGGACAGTTTGAAGCTTTCTTT. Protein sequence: CAWSGGQFEAFF.

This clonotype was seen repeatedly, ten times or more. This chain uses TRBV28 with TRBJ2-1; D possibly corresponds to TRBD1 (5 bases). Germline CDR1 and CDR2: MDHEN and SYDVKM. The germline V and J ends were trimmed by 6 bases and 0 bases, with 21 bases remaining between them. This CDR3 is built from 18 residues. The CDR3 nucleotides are TGTGCCAGCAGCTCAAAACGCAGGGCCCGCAGCTCCTACAATGAGCAGTTCTTC. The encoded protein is CASSSKRRARSSYNEQFF.

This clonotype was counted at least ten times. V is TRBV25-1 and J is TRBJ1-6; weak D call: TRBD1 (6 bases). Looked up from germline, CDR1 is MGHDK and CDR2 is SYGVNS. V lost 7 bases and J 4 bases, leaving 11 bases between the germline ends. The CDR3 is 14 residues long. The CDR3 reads CASTRGAYNSPLHF. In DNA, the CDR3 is TGTGCCAGCACCAGGGGAGCGTATAATTCACCCCTCCACTTT.

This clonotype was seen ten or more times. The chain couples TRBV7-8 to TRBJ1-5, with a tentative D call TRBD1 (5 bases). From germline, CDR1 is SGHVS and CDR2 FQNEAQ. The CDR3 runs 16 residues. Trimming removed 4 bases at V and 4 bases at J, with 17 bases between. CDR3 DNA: TGTGCCAGCAGCTCCGGAGGGACCCTACAAAATCAGCCCCAGCATTTT. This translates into CASSSGGTLQNQPQHF.

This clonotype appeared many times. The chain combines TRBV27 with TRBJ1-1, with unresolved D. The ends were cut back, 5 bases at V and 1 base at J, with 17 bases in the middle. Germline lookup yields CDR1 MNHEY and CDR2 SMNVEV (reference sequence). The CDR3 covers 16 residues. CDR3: CASSHQQTGRNTEAFF. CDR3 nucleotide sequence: TGTGCCAGCAGTCACCAACAGACGGGTCGGAACACTGAAGCTTTCTTT.